This TCR beta chain came from a study of T cells after yellow fever vaccination. Study at large: SMART-Seq v4 Ultra Low Input served to prepare low-cell-number fractions. General observations from the study: A large majority of primary-vaccination clones showed up again after the booster (about 97% CD4, roughly 88% CD8).

This clonotype showed up many times. Its antigen is as yet unknown. Conversion of TCR transcripts into cDNA relied on 5'RACE template switching, which added a universal primer site and UMIs. Using its own MiXCR run on the 5' RACE reads, TCRdb lists one record per CDR3 protein. Altogether 110,000 to 150,000 distinct CDR3 sequences are present, around 6.3% being singletons, with the ten largest covering 0.5% to 0.65%. The sequence was obtained from a man aged 25-45 years who received the YFV17D yellow fever vaccine. The sample was CD4+ T cells sorted from PBMCs, taken 10 days after the yellow fever booster vaccination.

The CDR3 is CASSPRDSYEQYF. The CDR3 nucleotides read TGTGCCAGCTCACCAAGGGACAGCTACGAGCAGTACTTC. The chain uses TRBV18 and TRBJ2-7; 7 bases match TRBD1. J lost 3 bases, V lost 2 bases, and 1 base had no gene match. There are 13 residues in the CDR3. Germline V gives CDR1 KGHSH, CDR2 LQKENI.